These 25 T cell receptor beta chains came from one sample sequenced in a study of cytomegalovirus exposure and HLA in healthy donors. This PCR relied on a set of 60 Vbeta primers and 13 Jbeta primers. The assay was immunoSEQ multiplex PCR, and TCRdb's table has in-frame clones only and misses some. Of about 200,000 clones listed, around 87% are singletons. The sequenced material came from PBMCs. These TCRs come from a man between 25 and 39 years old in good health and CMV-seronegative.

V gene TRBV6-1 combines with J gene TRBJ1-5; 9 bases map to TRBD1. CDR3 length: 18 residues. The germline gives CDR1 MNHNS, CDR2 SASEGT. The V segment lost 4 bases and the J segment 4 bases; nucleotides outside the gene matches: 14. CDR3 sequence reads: CASSGEIRDRARNQPQHF. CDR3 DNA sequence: TGTGCCAGCAGTGGGGAAATCCGGGACAGGGCAAGGAATCAGCCCCAGCATTTT.

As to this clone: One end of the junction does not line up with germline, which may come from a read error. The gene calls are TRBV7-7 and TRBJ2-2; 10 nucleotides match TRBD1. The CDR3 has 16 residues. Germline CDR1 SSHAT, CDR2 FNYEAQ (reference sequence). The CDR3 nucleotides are TGTGCTAGCAGCGTTTCCGGGACAGGGGTCACCGGGGAGCTGTTTTTT. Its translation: CASSVSGTGVTGELFF.

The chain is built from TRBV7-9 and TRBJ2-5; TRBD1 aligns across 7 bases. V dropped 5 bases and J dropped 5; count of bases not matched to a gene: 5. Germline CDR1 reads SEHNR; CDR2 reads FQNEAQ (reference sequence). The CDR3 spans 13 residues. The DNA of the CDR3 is TGTGCCAGCAGCCCGGGACAGTTTGAGACCCAGTACTTC. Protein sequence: CASSPGQFETQYF.

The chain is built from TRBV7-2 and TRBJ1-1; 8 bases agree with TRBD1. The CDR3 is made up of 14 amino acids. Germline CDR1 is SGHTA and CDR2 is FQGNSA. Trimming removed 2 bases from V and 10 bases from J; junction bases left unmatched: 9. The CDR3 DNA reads TGTGCCAGCAGCTTATCCCAGGGGGCCGGAGGAGCTTTCTTT. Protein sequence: CASSLSQGAGGAFF. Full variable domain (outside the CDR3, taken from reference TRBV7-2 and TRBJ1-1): GAGVSQSPSNKVTEKGKDVELRCDPISGHTALYWYRQSLGQGLEFLIYFQGNSAPDKSGLPSDRFSAERTGGSVSTLTIQRTQQEDSAVYLCASSLSQGAGGAFFGQGTRLTVV.

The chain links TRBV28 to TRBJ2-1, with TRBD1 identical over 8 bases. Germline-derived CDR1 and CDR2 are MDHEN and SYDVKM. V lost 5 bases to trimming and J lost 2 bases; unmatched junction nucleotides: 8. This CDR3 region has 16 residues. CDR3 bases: TGTGCCAGCAGTACCCGGCAGGGGGCGACCTACAATGAGCAGTTCTTC. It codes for CASSTRQGATYNEQFF.

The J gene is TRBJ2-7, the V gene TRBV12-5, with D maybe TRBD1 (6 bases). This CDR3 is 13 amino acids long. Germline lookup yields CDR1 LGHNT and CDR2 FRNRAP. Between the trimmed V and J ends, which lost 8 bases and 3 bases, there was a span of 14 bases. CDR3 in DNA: TGTGCTAGTAGCAGAGGGGGAGACTACGAGCAGTACTTC. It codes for CASSRGGDYEQYF.

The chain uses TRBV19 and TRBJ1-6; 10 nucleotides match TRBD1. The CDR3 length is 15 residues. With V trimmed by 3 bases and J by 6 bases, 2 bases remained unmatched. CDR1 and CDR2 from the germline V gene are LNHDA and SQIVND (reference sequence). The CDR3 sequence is CASSIRQGANSPLHF. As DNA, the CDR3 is TGTGCCAGTAGTATCCGACAGGGGGCTAATTCACCCCTCCACTTT. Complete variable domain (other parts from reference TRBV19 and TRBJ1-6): DGGITQSPKYLFRKEGQNVTLSCEQNLNHDAMYWYRQDPGQGLRLIYYSQIVNDFQKGDIAEGYSVSREKKESFPLTVTSAQKNPTAFYLCASSIRQGANSPLHFGNGTRLTVT.

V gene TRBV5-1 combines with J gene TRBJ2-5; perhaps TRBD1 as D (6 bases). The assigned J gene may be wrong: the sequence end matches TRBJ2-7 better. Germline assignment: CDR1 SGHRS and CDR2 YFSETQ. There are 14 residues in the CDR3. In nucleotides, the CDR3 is TGCGCCAGCAGCCCGGACAGTGCCTCCTACGAGCAGTACTTC. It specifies CASSPDSASYEQYF.

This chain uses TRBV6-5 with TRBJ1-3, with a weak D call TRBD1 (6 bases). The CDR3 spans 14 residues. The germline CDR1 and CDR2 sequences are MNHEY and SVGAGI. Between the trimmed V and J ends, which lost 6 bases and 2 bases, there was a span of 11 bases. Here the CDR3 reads CASRRNRAGNTIYF. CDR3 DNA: TGTGCCAGCAGACGTAACAGGGCTGGAAACACCATATATTTT.

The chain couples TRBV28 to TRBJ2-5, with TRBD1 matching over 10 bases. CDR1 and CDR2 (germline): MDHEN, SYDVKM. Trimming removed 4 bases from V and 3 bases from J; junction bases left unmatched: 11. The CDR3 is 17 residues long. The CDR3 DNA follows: TGTGCCAGCAGTTCAAACCCCGGGACAGGGGAGGAAGAGACCCAGTACTTC. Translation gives CASSSNPGTGEEETQYF.

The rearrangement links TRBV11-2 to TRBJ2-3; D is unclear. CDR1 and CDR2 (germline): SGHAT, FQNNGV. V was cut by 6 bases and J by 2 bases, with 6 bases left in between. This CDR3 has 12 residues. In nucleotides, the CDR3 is TGTGCCAGCAGACACACCACAGATACGCAGTATTTT. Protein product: CASRHTTDTQYF.

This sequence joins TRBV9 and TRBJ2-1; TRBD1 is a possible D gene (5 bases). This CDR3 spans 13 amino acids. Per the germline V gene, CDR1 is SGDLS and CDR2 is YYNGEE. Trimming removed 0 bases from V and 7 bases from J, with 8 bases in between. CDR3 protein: CASSVDPGNEQFF. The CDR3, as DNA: TGTGCCAGCAGCGTAGACCCAGGGAATGAGCAGTTCTTC. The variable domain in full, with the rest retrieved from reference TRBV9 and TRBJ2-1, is DSGVTQTPKHLITATGQRVTLRCSPRSGDLSVYWYQQSLDQGLQFLIQYYNGEERAKGNILERFSAQQFPDLHSELNLSSLELGDSALYFCASSVDPGNEQFFGPGTRLTVL.

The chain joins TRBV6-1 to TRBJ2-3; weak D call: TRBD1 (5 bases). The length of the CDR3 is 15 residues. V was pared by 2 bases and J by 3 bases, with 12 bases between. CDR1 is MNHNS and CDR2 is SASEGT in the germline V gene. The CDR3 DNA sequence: TGTGCCAGCAGTGAATATCAGGGTGAGACAGATACGCAGTATTTT. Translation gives CASSEYQGETDTQYF.

CDR3 residues: CASSLSARAGELFF. In nucleotides, the CDR3 is TGTGCCAGCAGCTTAAGTGCCAGGGCCGGGGAGCTGTTTTTT. J is TRBJ2-2 and V is TRBV11-3, with D tentatively TRBD1 (5 bases). The CDR3 length is 14 residues. The V end was cut by 2 bases, the J end by 6 bases, with 10 bases between. Germline V gene lookup returns CDR1 SGHNT and CDR2 YENEEA.

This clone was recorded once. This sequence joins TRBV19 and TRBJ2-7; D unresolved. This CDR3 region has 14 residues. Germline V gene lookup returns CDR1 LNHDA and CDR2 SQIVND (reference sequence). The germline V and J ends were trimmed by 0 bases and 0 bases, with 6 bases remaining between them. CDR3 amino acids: CASSIEASSYEQYF. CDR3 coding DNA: TGTGCCAGTAGTATAGAGGCCAGCTCCTACGAGCAGTACTTC.

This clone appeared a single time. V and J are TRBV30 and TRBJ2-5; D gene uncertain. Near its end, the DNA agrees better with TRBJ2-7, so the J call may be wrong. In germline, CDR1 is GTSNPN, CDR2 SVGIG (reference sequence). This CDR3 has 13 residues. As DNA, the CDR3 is TGTGCCTGGAGTTGGCAGAGAGACTACGAGCAGTACTTC. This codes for CAWSWQRDYEQYF.

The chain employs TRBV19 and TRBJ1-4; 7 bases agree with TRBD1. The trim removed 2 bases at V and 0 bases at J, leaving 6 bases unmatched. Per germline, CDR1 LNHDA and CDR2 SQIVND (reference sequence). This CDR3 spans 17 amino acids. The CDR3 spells CASSIRQGFATNEKLFF. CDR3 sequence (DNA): TGTGCCAGTAGTATACGACAGGGATTTGCAACTAATGAAAAACTGTTTTTT.

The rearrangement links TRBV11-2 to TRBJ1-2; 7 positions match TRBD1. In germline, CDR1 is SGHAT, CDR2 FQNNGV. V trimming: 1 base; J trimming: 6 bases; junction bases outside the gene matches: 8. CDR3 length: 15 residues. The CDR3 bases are TGTGCCAGCAGCTTAGGGTCCCAGGGGGAGGATGGCTACACCTTC. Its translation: CASSLGSQGEDGYTF.

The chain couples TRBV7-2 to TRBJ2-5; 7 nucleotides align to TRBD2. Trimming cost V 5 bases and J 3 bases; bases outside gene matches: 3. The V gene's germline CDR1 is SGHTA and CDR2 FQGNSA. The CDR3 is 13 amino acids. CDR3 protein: CASSLGLEETQYF. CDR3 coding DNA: TGTGCCAGCAGCCTAGGACTAGAAGAGACCCAGTACTTC.

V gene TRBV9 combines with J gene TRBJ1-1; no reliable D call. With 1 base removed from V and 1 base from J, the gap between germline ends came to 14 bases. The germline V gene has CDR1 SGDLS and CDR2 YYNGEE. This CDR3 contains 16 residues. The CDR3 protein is CASSVIVTRRNTEAFF. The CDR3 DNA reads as TGTGCCAGCAGCGTAATAGTGACGAGGAGGAACACTGAAGCTTTCTTT.

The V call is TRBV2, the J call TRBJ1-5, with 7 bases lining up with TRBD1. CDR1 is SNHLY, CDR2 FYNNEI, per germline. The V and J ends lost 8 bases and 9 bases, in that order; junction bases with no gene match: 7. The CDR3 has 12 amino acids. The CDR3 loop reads CASQGEGAPQHF. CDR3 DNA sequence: TGTGCCAGCCAGGGGGAAGGGGCGCCCCAGCATTTT.

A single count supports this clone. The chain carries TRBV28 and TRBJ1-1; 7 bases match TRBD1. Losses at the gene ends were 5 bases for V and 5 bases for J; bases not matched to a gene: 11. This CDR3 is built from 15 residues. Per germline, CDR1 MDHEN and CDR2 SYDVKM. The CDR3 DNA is TGTGCCAGCAGTACCTACAGGGGTTATTCGACTGAAGCTTTCTTT. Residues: CASSTYRGYSTEAFF.

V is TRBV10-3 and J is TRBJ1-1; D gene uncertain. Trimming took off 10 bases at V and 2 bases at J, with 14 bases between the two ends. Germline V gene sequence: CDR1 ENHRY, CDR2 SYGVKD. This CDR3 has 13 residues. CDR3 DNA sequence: TGTGCCACCGCGAGGCCAGATAACACTGAAGCTTTCTTT. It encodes CATARPDNTEAFF.

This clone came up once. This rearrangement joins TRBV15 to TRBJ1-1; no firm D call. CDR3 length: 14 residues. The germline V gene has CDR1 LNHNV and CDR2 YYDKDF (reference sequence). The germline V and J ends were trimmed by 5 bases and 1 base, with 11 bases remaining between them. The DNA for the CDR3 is TGTGCCACCAGCCTCCATGCGAGGAACACTGAAGCTTTCTTT. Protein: CATSLHARNTEAFF.

The CDR3 coding sequence is TGTGCCAGCAGCGGGGGGTGGGGGCATTGGGGACAAGAGACCCAGTACTTC. It translates to CASSGGWGHWGQETQYF. The J gene is TRBJ2-5, the V gene TRBV9, with a possible D match to TRBD1 (6 bases). This CDR3 is 17 amino acids long. V lost 3 bases to trimming and J lost 2 bases, with 20 bases between them. CDR1 SGDLS and CDR2 YYNGEE come from the germline V gene.